One sample yielded the 22 T cell receptor beta chains listed below, sequenced in a study of Ad26.COV2.S vaccination and SARS-CoV-2 variants. Profiled with immunoSEQ multiplex PCR; TCRdb holds only in-frame clones, not every one. The profile covers under 500,000 clones, with around 92% appearing a single time and roughly 1.7% taken by the ten largest. Treatment defined: 19 received Ad26.COV2.S at low or high dose, single or two shots; roughly 5 received placebo; per-sample allocation not given. Sampling took place 63 days after the first vaccine or placebo injection. The starting material was peripheral blood, obtained in a trial of Ad26.COV2.S vaccine versus placebo. All receptors come from a person aged 18-60 years who received the Ad26.COV2.S COVID-19 vaccine or a placebo.

The J gene is TRBJ2-2, the V gene TRBV18; no firm D call. The CDR3 loop spans 15 amino acids. V shed 3 bases and J shed 6 bases, with 14 bases lying between them. Germline lookup yields CDR1 KGHSH and CDR2 LQKENI. The chain's CDR3 is CASSPFEILAGELFF. CDR3 bases: TGTGCCAGCTCACCGTTCGAGATCCTCGCCGGGGAGCTGTTTTTT.

The chain links TRBV3-1 (or the pseudogene TRBV3-2) to TRBJ1-1, with a tentative D call TRBD1 (6 bases). V lost 0 bases to trimming and J lost 4 bases, with 27 bases between them. Germline-derived CDR1 and CDR2 are LGHDT and YNNKEL (reference sequence). This CDR3 region has 20 residues. In nucleotides, the CDR3 is TGTGCCAGCAGCCAAGATCCAGGGGCCTGGGGAAGGGGCTTGGGCACTGAAGCTTTCTTT. Translating it yields CASSQDPGAWGRGLGTEAFF.

DNA for the CDR3: TGCGCCAGCAGCTTGCTTGTGGGCCCCACAGATACGCAGTATTTT. Residues: CASSLLVGPTDTQYF. The rearrangement joins TRBV5-1 to TRBJ2-3, with no clear D. With 1 base removed from V and 2 bases from J, the gap between germline ends came to 11 bases. This CDR3 region has 15 residues. Germline V gives CDR1 SGHRS, CDR2 YFSETQ.

CDR3 region: CASSLEPTSGETQYF. For the CDR3, the DNA is TGTGCCAGCAGCCTGGAGCCGACTAGCGGAGAGACCCAGTACTTC. The chain carries TRBV3-1 (or the pseudogene TRBV3-2) and TRBJ2-5, with 9 bases fitting TRBD2. Trimming removed 4 bases from V and 4 bases from J; junction bases left unmatched: 7. Germline values: CDR1 LGHDT, CDR2 YNNKEL (reference sequence). The CDR3 has 15 amino acids.

V gene TRBV5-6 combines with J gene TRBJ2-3; possible D gene TRBD2, 7 bases. Germline lookup yields CDR1 SGHDT and CDR2 YYEEEE. Trimming stripped 1 base from V and 3 bases from J, with 18 bases between. CDR3 length equals 17 residues. In nucleotides, the CDR3 is TGTGCCAGCAGCTTGCTTGCGGGGGCCAAGGGTACAGATACGCAGTATTTT. This gives the protein CASSLLAGAKGTDTQYF.

The chain joins TRBV7-9 to TRBJ2-2; D is undetermined. The CDR3 is 14 amino acids. Germline V gene data show CDR1 as SEHNR and CDR2 as FQNEAQ (reference sequence). V shed 5 bases and J shed 3 bases, with 10 bases lying between them. The chain's CDR3 is CASSGNSHTGELFF. In DNA form, the CDR3 reads TGTGCCAGCAGCGGGAACAGCCACACCGGGGAGCTGTTTTTT. Filled out from reference TRBV7-9 and TRBJ2-2, the complete variable domain reads DTGVSQNPRHKITKRGQNVTFRCDPISEHNRLYWYRQTLGQGPEFLTYFQNEAQLEKSRLLSDRFSAERPKGSFSTLEIQRTEQGDSAMYLCASSGNSHTGELFFGEGSRLTVL.

The V call is TRBV6-6, the J call TRBJ1-3; perhaps TRBD1 as D (5 bases). Trimming removed 6 bases at V and 2 bases at J, with 11 bases between. CDR3 length: 14 residues. Germline CDR1 MNHNY, CDR2 SVGAGI (reference sequence). The CDR3 nucleotides are TGTGCCAGCAGCCTCAGGGTCCCTGGAAACACCATATATTTT. This gives the protein CASSLRVPGNTIYF.

The V call is TRBV25-1, the J call TRBJ1-2; D gene unclear. The CDR3 spans 15 residues. V was clipped by 0 bases and J by 6 bases, with 14 bases between them. In germline, CDR1 is MGHDK, CDR2 SYGVNS. The CDR3 DNA is TGTGCCAGCAGTGAATATGAGCTGTTTAGGAATGGCTACACCTTC. It codes for CASSEYELFRNGYTF.

The gene calls are TRBV6-2 or TRBV6-3 and TRBJ1-3; no firm D call. This CDR3 contains 15 residues. Trimming stripped 2 bases from V and 0 bases from J, with 8 bases between. The germline CDR1 and CDR2 sequences are MNHEY and SVGEGT. For the CDR3, the DNA is TGTGCCAGCAGTTACGGGCAGAGCTCTGGAAACACCATATATTTT. It specifies CASSYGQSSGNTIYF.

V and J are TRBV4-1 and TRBJ2-7; 8 nucleotides align to TRBD1. The length of the CDR3 is 17 residues. J gave up 7 bases and V 4 bases, and 18 bases lay outside the gene matches. The germline CDR1 and CDR2 sequences are MGHRA and YSYEKL. In nucleotides, the CDR3 is TGCGCCAGCAGCCGTATTAACGCCGGGACAGGAGGTACGGAGCAGTACTTC. This codes for CASSRINAGTGGTEQYF.

The chain uses TRBV6-2 or TRBV6-3 and TRBJ1-1, with D maybe TRBD1 (6 bases). Germline V gene sequence: CDR1 MNHEY, CDR2 SVGEGT. The V end lost 0 bases, the J end lost 2 bases, and 13 bases lay between the germline ends. The CDR3 has 16 amino acids. The CDR3 DNA reads as TGTGCCAGCAGTTACTCGAAAACCAGGGGTAACACTGAAGCTTTCTTT. The encoded protein is CASSYSKTRGNTEAFF.

The rearrangement uses TRBV5-1 and TRBJ2-1; TRBD1 agrees at 9 bases. The CDR3 has 14 amino acids. V trimming: 0 bases; J trimming: 7 bases; junction bases outside the gene matches: 2. Germline CDR1 SGHRS, CDR2 YFSETQ. In DNA form, the CDR3 reads TGCGCCAGCAGCTTGGGGGACAGGGTGAATGAGCAGTTCTTC. Encoded protein: CASSLGDRVNEQFF.

For this clone: The sample holds other DNA sequences that translate to the same CDR3. This sequence joins TRBV5-1 and TRBJ2-3; 8 bases are shared with TRBD1. CDR3 length: 14 residues. The germline CDR1 and CDR2 sequences are SGHRS and YFSETQ. V dropped 7 bases and J dropped 1; count of bases not matched to a gene: 5. In DNA, the CDR3 is TGCGCCAGCTCCACGGGACAGGGCACAGATACGCAGTATTTT. Protein: CASSTGQGTDTQYF.

This chain uses TRBV27 with TRBJ1-3; D gene uncertain. Germline lookup yields CDR1 MNHEY and CDR2 SMNVEV (reference sequence). This CDR3 contains 14 residues. The ends were cut back, 3 bases at V and 0 bases at J, with 6 bases in the middle. CDR3 DNA: TGTGCCAGCAGTTTTAGCCGCTCTGGAAACACCATATATTTT. Its protein product is CASSFSRSGNTIYF.

The J gene is TRBJ1-6, the V gene TRBV3-1 (or the pseudogene TRBV3-2), with D perhaps TRBD1 (6 bases). V was trimmed by 3 bases and J by 0 bases, leaving 15 bases between them. CDR3 length equals 18 residues. Germline-derived CDR1 and CDR2 are LGHDT and YNNKEL (reference sequence). In DNA, the CDR3 is TGTGCCAGCAGCCAGCGGGGGGCGAGGAGCTCCTATAATTCACCCCTCCACTTT. Translating gives CASSQRGARSSYNSPLHF.

The chain carries TRBV27 and TRBJ2-3; TRBD2 aligns across 15 bases. Losses at the gene ends were 7 bases for V and 5 bases for J; bases not matched to a gene: 13. The CDR3 consists of 18 residues. Germline CDR1 is MNHEY and CDR2 is SMNVEV (reference sequence). The CDR3, as DNA: TGTGCCAGCACCATTCTGGGACTAGCGGGGGGACAAGGAGATACGCAGTATTTT. It yields the protein CASTILGLAGGQGDTQYF.

The chain has TRBV5-1 and TRBJ1-2; TRBD1 agrees at 7 bases. The CDR3 contains 13 residues. The germline CDR1 and CDR2 sequences are SGHRS and YFSETQ. V was pared by 6 bases and J by 6 bases, with 8 bases of the junction left unmatched. This chain's CDR3 is CASTKQGRNGYTF. The CDR3 DNA sequence: TGCGCCAGCACCAAACAGGGGCGGAATGGCTACACCTTC.

The V call is TRBV7-2, the J call TRBJ2-4, with D perhaps matching TRBD1 or TRBD2 (5 bases each). Deletions cut 3 bases from V and 5 bases from J, with 11 bases between. This CDR3 region has 14 residues. Germline V gene data show CDR1 as SGHTA and CDR2 as FQGNSA. CDR3 in DNA: TGTGCCAGCAGCTTCTATGGGGACGAAAACATTCAGTACTTC. Its protein is CASSFYGDENIQYF.

V usage is TRBV18 and J usage is TRBJ2-3; D possibly corresponds to TRBD2 (5 bases). Germline V CDR1 and CDR2: KGHSH, LQKENI. The CDR3 extends over 19 amino acids. V shed 1 base and J shed 5 bases, with 25 bases lying between them. The DNA for the CDR3 is TGTGCCAGCTCACCACTAAACCTTCTGCGGGCGGGTTTGTTAGATACGCAGTATTTT. Its translation is CASSPLNLLRAGLLDTQYF.

This clone appeared a few times. This chain joins TRBV27 and TRBJ1-1; 8 bases are a match to TRBD1. This CDR3 has 14 residues. Germline trimming cut 5 bases from V and 4 bases from J; bases unmatched to any gene: 6. Germline lookup yields CDR1 MNHEY and CDR2 SMNVEV (reference sequence). CDR3 sequence reads: CASSPRQGATEAFF. In nucleotides, the CDR3 is TGTGCCAGCAGTCCCCGGCAGGGGGCCACTGAAGCTTTCTTT.

A remark on this clone: This CDR3 is also generated by other DNA sequences in the sample. The gene calls are TRBV18 and TRBJ2-2; D is undetermined. V shed 6 bases and J shed 2 bases, with 4 bases lying between them. Germline values: CDR1 KGHSH, CDR2 LQKENI. This CDR3 spans 12 amino acids. CDR3 sequence reads: CASSTNTGELFF. CDR3 in DNA: TGTGCCAGCTCGACCAACACCGGGGAGCTGTTTTTT.

V is TRBV5-4 and J is TRBJ2-1; 11 bases align to TRBD1. V lost 1 base, J lost 8 bases, and 5 bases stayed unmatched. The germline V gene has CDR1 SGHNT and CDR2 YYREEE (reference sequence). The CDR3 is made up of 15 amino acids. The CDR3 is CASSLTGTGGDEQFF. The CDR3 bases are TGTGCCAGCAGCTTGACCGGGACAGGGGGGGATGAGCAGTTCTTC.